This entry features one T cell receptor (beta chain) sequence. Antigen specificity is unknown. The sample belongs to a study of blood T cells in healthy people across ages. Study results and limitations: Older age went with lower TCR beta diversity per million T cells, in a roughly linear way.

The germline V and J ends were trimmed by 4 bases and 2 bases, with 15 bases remaining between them. The CDR3 runs 15 residues. Germline loops: CDR1 LGHDT, CDR2 YNNKEL (reference sequence). It was with a sample-barcoded 5' primer and a J-beta primer mix that a second PCR of about 7 to 12 cycles was run. All cDNA molecules were each tagged by a template-switch adaptor with 12 random nucleotides. No fewer than 3 million CDR3-containing paired-end reads came from each sample. One entry per CDR3 protein results from TCRdb running MiXCR on the 5' RACE reads. The sample holds fewer than 1.5 million distinct CDR3 sequences, approximately 42% seen once. PBMCs, at least 7 million per sample, were isolated.

The sequenced material came from blood. The chain is built from TRBV3-1 and TRBJ2-7; perhaps TRBD1 as D (6 bases). This clonotype originated in a woman in her late teens or twenties in good health. The CDR3 sequence: CASSLRSQGTYEQYF. For the CDR3, the DNA is TGTGCCAGCAGCCTAAGATCCCAGGGGACCTACGAGCAGTACTTC.